This T cell receptor beta chain was sequenced for a study of cytomegalovirus exposure and HLA in healthy donors. With 60 Vbeta and 13 Jbeta primers, the PCR was carried out. The protocol was immunoSEQ multiplex PCR, while the TCRdb copy is restricted to in-frame clones and leaves out a portion. The repertoire holds roughly 120,000 clones, 69% seen once, with 5% to 7% in the top ten. At sampling all donors were nominally healthy, likely with unrecorded immune exposures. The germline CDR1 and CDR2 sequences are SGHRS and YFSETQ. The CDR3 loop spans 14 amino acids. Trimming at V came to 4 bases and at J to 7 bases, leaving 7 bases not matched to a gene.

The chain links TRBV5-1 to TRBJ1-2; 10 bases match TRBD1. The TCR comes from an older woman in good health and CMV-seropositive. Material for sequencing was PBMCs. This chain's CDR3 is CASSIPGQGSGYTF. CDR3 DNA sequence: TGCGCCAGCAGCATCCCGGGACAGGGGTCTGGCTACACCTTC.